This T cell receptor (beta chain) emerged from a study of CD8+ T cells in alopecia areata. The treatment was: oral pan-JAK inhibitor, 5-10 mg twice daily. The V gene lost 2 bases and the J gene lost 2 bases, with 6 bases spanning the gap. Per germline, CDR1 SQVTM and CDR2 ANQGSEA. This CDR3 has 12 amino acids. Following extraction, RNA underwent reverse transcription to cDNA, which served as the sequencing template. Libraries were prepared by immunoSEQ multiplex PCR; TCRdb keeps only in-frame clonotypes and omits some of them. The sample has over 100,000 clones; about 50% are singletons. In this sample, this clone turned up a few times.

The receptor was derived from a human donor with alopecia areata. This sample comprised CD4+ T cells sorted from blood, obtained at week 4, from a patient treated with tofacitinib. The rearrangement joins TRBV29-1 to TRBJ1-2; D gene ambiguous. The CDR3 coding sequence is TGCAGCGTTGAACGAGAGAACTATGGCTACACCTTC. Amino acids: CSVERENYGYTF.